This TCR beta chain originates from a study of response to subunit inactivated influenza vaccine. MiXCR was run by TCRdb on the RT-PCR reads, yielding one entry per CDR3 protein. The table records about 610,000 distinct CDR3 sequences, roughly 15% of them present only once. Whole-study results and caveats: Authors suggested that a seasonal influenza vaccination recruits few new T cells each time.

Trimming shortened V by 5 bases and J by 6 bases, and 13 bases separated the two germline ends. Germline loops: CDR1 DFQATT, CDR2 SNEGSKA (reference sequence). The CDR3 is 13 amino acids. Turning to this clonotype: Its antigen is unknown.

This receptor was obtained from a man aged 50-60 years who received an inactivated influenza vaccine. This chain links TRBV20-1 with TRBJ1-4; D is uncertain. Sequencing used PBMCs from blood, obtained roughly 13 days after vaccination. The CDR3 DNA follows: TGCAGTGCTCCCAACGTGAGGGATGAAAAACTGTTTTTT. This encodes CSAPNVRDEKLFF.